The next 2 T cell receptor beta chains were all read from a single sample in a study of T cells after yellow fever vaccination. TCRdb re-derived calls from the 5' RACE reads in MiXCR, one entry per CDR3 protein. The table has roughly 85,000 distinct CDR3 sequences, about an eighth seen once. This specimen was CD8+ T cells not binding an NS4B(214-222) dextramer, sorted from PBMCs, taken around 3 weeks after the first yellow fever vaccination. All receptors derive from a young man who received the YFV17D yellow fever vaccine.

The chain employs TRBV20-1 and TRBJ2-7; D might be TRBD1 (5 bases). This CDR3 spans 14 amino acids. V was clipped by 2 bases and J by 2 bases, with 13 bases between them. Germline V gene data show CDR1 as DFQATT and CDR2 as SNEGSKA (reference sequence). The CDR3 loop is CSARQGTPPYEQYF. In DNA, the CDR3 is TGCAGTGCTAGACAGGGAACCCCTCCCTACGAGCAGTACTTC.

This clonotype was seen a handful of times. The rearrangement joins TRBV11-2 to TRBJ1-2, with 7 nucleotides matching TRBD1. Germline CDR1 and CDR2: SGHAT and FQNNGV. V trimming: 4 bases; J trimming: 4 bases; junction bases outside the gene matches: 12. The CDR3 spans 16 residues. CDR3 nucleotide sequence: TGTGCCAGCAGCTCAATCCCAGGGGGAATGGTCTATGGCTACACCTTC. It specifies CASSSIPGGMVYGYTF.